The T cell receptor beta chain described here comes from a study of siplizumab effects on memory and regulatory T cells. Repertoires were generated with immunoSEQ multiplex PCR, while TCRdb's copy carries only in-frame clones and drops some. This sample has about 26,000 clones; 84% occur once, and the top ten carry around 25%. This CDR3 has 15 amino acids. Germline V CDR1 and CDR2: MNHNS, SASEGT. V was pared by 6 bases and J by 3 bases, with 1 base of the junction left unmatched. As concerns this clone: The antigen is undetermined.

Notes on the study in general: Apparently key alloresponse contributors, naive T cells also seemed more diverse than memory cells.

Naive, memory, effector memory and TEMRA subsets that were unstimulated underwent sequencing in a few donor pairs. This sequence originates from a human donor in good health. The rearrangement uses TRBV6-1 and TRBJ2-1; 14 nucleotides match TRBD2. Sequenced: memory CD4+ T cells sorted from blood. CDR3 in amino acids: CASRGLAGGYNEQFF. The CDR3 nucleotides are TGTGCCAGCAGAGGACTAGCGGGAGGCTACAATGAGCAGTTCTTC.